This T cell receptor beta chain was profiled in a study of neurological immune-mediated disorders. V was trimmed by 4 bases and J by 4 bases, leaving 11 bases between them. Germline V gene data show CDR1 as MNHNS and CDR2 as SASEGT. CDR3 length: 14 amino acids. TCRdb called the 5' RACE reads again in MiXCR, with one record for every CDR3 protein. This table has tens of thousands of distinct CDR3 sequences, under 14% appearing once. CD4+ or CD8+ T cells, 950,000 to 1,000,000 per library, were used for sorted libraries. V usage is TRBV6-1 and J usage is TRBJ2-1; D is unclear. The sample was CD4+ T cells from blood. The sequence came from a woman between 25 and 40 years old with HTLV-1-associated myelopathy (HAM/TSP). The CDR3 region is CASSVVPIYNEQFF. The CDR3 bases are TGTGCCAGCAGTGTAGTCCCGATTTACAATGAGCAGTTCTTC.